The sequence of this TCR beta chain was determined in a study of regulatory T cells in long-lasting Graves disease. The table lists this clonotype with many counts. Time point defined: newly diagnosed GD, antithyroid drugs for less than 3 months. PBMC RNA was the source of the TCR library. For TCR beta, libraries came from iRepertoire HTBI primers and Arm-PCR of CDR3 regions. TCRdb reprocessed the multiplex PCR reads via MiXCR and lists one record per CDR3 protein. The data contain about 540,000 distinct CDR3 sequences, approximately 12% of them singletons. The same sample was also used in a study of T cells in Graves' hyperthyroidism and ophthalmopathy. That paper states: In the first-round RT-PCR of the TCR CDR3, the HTBI primer set was used.

The sequenced sample was peripheral blood mononuclear cells (PBMCs), obtained at new diagnosis, from a patient treated with antithyroid drugs. The clonotype was recovered from a man aged 25 to 45 with Graves disease.

Here the CDR3 DNA reads TGCAGCGTTGATGGAGGGAACACTGAAGCTTTCTTT. Its translation: CSVDGGNTEAFF. The chain carries TRBV29-1 and TRBJ1-1, with D unresolved. The CDR3 extends over 12 amino acids. Between the trimmed V and J ends, which lost 3 bases and 1 base, there was a span of 6 bases. The germline V gene encodes CDR1 SQVTM and CDR2 ANQGSEA.